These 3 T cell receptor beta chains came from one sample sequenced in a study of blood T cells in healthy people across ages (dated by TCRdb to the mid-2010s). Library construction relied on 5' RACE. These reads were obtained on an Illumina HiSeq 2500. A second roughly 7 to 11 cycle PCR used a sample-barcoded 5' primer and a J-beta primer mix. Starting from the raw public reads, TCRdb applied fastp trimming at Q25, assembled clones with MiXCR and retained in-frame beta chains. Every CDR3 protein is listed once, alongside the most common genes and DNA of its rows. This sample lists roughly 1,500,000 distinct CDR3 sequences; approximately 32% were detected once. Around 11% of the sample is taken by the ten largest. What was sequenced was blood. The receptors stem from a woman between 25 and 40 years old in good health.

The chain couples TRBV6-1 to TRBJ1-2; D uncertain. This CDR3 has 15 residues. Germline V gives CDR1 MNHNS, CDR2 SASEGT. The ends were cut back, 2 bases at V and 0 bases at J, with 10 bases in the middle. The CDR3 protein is CASSEWAGSNYGYTF. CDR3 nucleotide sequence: TGTGCCAGCAGTGAATGGGCAGGCTCTAACTATGGCTACACCTTC.

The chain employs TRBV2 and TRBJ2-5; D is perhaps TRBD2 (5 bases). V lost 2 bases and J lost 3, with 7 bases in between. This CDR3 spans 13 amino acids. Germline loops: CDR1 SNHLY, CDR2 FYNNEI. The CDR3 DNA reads TGTGCCAGCAGTGAACCGCGGGAAGAGACCCAGTACTTC. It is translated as CASSEPREETQYF.

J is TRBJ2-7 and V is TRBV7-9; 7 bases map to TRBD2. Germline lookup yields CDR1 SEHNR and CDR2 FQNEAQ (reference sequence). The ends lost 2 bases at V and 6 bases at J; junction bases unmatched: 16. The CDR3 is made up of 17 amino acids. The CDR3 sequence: CASSLRVVAGDRPEQYF. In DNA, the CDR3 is TGTGCCAGCAGCTTAAGGGTCGTGGCGGGGGATCGCCCCGAGCAGTACTTC.